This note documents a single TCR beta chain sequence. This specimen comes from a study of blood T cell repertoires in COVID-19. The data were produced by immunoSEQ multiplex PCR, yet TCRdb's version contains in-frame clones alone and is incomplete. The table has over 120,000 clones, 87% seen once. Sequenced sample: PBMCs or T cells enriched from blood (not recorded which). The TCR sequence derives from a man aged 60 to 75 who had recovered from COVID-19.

CDR3 sequence: CASSLADSWQFF. CDR3 nucleotide sequence: TGTGCCAGCAGCTTAGCGGACTCTTGGCAGTTCTTC. J is TRBJ2-1 and V is TRBV7-2; a possible D gene is TRBD2 (5 bases). Germline CDR1 and CDR2: SGHTA and FQGNSA. This CDR3 spans 12 amino acids. V lost 0 bases and J lost 12, with 9 bases in between.